These 10 T cell receptor beta chains were sequenced from one sample in a study of blood T cell repertoires in COVID-19. Sequencing was performed with immunoSEQ multiplex PCR; in TCRdb, only in-frame clones are kept and a portion is missing. The sample yields about 56,000 clones, approximately 89% seen once. The sample was peripheral blood. All receptors derive from a woman in her fifties or sixties with COVID-19, enrolled during active disease.

The chain's CDR3 is CASSPAGLAGEQYF. DNA of the CDR3: TGTGCCAGCAGCCCAGCAGGACTAGCGGGGGAGCAGTACTTC. The chain is built from TRBV7-2 and TRBJ2-7, with 12 bases matching TRBD2. Germline values: CDR1 SGHTA, CDR2 FQGNSA. The CDR3 covers 14 residues. Unmatched junction bases numbered 6, after V lost 5 bases and J lost 7 bases. Based on the CDR3 plus reference TRBV7-2 and TRBJ2-7, the full variable domain is GAGVSQSPSNKVTEKGKDVELRCDPISGHTALYWYRQSLGQGLEFLIYFQGNSAPDKSGLPSDRFSAERTGGSVSTLTIQRTQQEDSAVYLCASSPAGLAGEQYFGPGTRLTVT.

J is TRBJ1-3 and V is TRBV3-1 (or the pseudogene TRBV3-2); D remains unclear. Germline assignment: CDR1 LGHDT and CDR2 YNNKEL (reference sequence). The CDR3 spans 15 residues. The germline V and J ends were trimmed by 1 base and 5 bases, with 12 bases remaining between them. The CDR3, as DNA: TGTGCCAGCAGCCAAGTAACGTACAGTCGAAACACCATATATTTT. Its protein is CASSQVTYSRNTIYF.

This clone was counted a few times. CDR3 amino acids: CASSDTSGHLINYGYTF. CDR3 nucleotides: TGTGCCAGCAGCGACACTTCCGGACACCTAATTAACTATGGCTACACCTTC. The chain links TRBV27 to TRBJ1-2; D perhaps matches TRBD1 (5 bases). In germline, CDR1 is MNHEY, CDR2 SMNVEV (reference sequence). V dropped 6 bases and J dropped 1 base, with 21 bases sitting between them. The CDR3 contains 17 residues.

The chain combines TRBV19 with TRBJ1-1, with D unresolved. V gave up 5 bases and J gave up 4 bases, with 11 bases separating them. The CDR3 loop spans 13 amino acids. Germline loops: CDR1 LNHDA, CDR2 SQIVND (reference sequence). CDR3 sequence reads: CASSVSTRTEAFF. CDR3 DNA sequence: TGTGCCAGTAGTGTTTCGACACGCACTGAAGCTTTCTTT.

This chain connects TRBV6-2 or TRBV6-3 to TRBJ1-2; TRBD1 agrees at 10 bases. V was pared by 1 base and J by 2 bases, with 4 bases of the junction left unmatched. The V gene's germline CDR1 is MNHEY and CDR2 SVGEGT. The CDR3 runs to 16 residues. CDR3 in DNA: TGTGCCAGCAGTTACTTCCGGACAGGGGGGAACTATGGCTACACCTTC. Its translation is CASSYFRTGGNYGYTF.

The chain links TRBV9 to TRBJ2-7; 7 positions agree with TRBD1. The germline gives CDR1 SGDLS, CDR2 YYNGEE. The trim removed 3 bases at V and 1 base at J, leaving 7 bases unmatched. CDR3 size: 15 residues. As DNA, the CDR3 is TGTGCCAGCAGCGAAGACAGGGACGCTTCCTACGAGCAGTACTTC. It is translated as CASSEDRDASYEQYF.

The rearrangement links TRBV28 to TRBJ1-1; 7 bases are shared with TRBD1. CDR1 MDHEN and CDR2 SYDVKM come from the germline V gene. The CDR3 length is 12 residues. V was clipped by 4 bases and J by 10 bases; unmatched bases: 6. The CDR3: CASSSQGYGAFF. The CDR3 nucleotides are TGTGCCAGCAGTTCACAGGGGTACGGAGCTTTCTTT. The entire variable domain, with the rest obtained from reference TRBV28 and TRBJ1-1, is as follows: DVKVTQSSRYLVKRTGEKVFLECVQDMDHENMFWYRQDPGLGLRLIYFSYDVKMKEKGDIPEGYSVSREKKERFSLILESASTNQTSMYLCASSSQGYGAFFGQGTRLTVV.

The chain uses TRBV3-1 (or the pseudogene TRBV3-2) and TRBJ1-1; D not resolved. Germline CDR1 LGHDT, CDR2 YNNKEL (reference sequence). The V end lost 6 bases, the J end lost 1 base, and 15 bases lay between the germline ends. This CDR3 has 15 residues. In nucleotides, the CDR3 is TGTGCCAGCAGAAAAGACCCCGGCGGGAACACTGAAGCTTTCTTT. Its protein is CASRKDPGGNTEAFF.

The V call is TRBV11-2, the J call TRBJ2-1; D remains unclear. CDR1 SGHAT and CDR2 FQNNGV come from the germline V gene. CDR3 length: 11 amino acids. Deletions cut 5 bases from V and 8 bases from J, with 7 bases between. The CDR3 spells CASSLSDEQFF. DNA for the CDR3: TGTGCCAGCAGCCTCTCGGATGAGCAGTTCTTC.

This clone was seen only once. The chain carries TRBV2 and TRBJ2-3; TRBD2 matches at 12 bases. The CDR3 is made up of 16 amino acids. CDR1 is SNHLY, CDR2 FYNNEI, per germline. The V gene end was trimmed by 3 bases and the J gene end by 2 bases; junction bases not matched to a gene: 3. The CDR3 sequence is CASSDGTSGFTDTQYF. DNA of the CDR3: TGTGCCAGCAGTGACGGGACTAGCGGGTTCACAGATACGCAGTATTTT.